This entry concerns a single TCR beta chain. Its matching antigen is unknown. Relative to the germline gene, one junction end is altered; a read error may explain this. Germline assignment: CDR1 DFQATT and CDR2 SNEGSKA (reference sequence). There are 15 residues in the CDR3. This sample is drawn from a study of tumor and adjacent non-tumor tissue in lung cancer. Study background: Patients were aged about 30 to 85, roughly 9 men and roughly 5 women, stage I to III.

Notes on the study in general: Shorter survival was associated with higher TCR diversity in tumors. Compared with tumor, normal lung showed significantly lower TCR diversity.

RNA was extracted from bulk tissue without any cell sorting. Newly diagnosed lung cancer patients had thoracic surgery in China, August–late 2014, without prior chemotherapy. The library came from three nested PCR rounds adapted from ARM-PCR protocols. One entry per CDR3 protein results from TCRdb running MiXCR on the multiplex PCR reads. Of roughly 70,000 distinct CDR3 sequences listed, about three quarters were seen once; the top ten hold 28%. Sequenced material: lung tumor tissue. The receptor was isolated from a man aged 55 to 69 with non-small cell lung cancer. This rearrangement joins TRBV20-1 to TRBJ2-7; the match to TRBD2 covers 10 bases. Written as DNA, the CDR3 is TGCAGTACTAGAGCGGGGGGGGCGGACGGCTACAAGCAGTACTTC. Amino acid sequence: CSTRAGGADGYKQYF.